What follows describes a single T cell receptor beta chain. The CDR3 has 13 amino acids. Germline V gives CDR1 SNHLY, CDR2 FYNNEI. Unmatched junction bases numbered 8, after V lost 8 bases and J lost 7 bases. Libraries were prepared by immunoSEQ multiplex PCR; TCRdb keeps only in-frame clonotypes and omits some of them. The table records 70,000 or so clones, over 70% of them present only once. The data were obtained in a study of blood T cell repertoires in COVID-19. The source is a man aged 80 or over with active or convalescent COVID-19. The sample comprised peripheral blood. This chain links TRBV2 with TRBJ1-5, with 7 bases matching TRBD1. The CDR3 DNA reads as TGTGCCAGCGGTCCCGCCAGGGGGCAGCCCCAGCATTTT. Amino acid sequence: CASGPARGQPQHF.